One and the same sample provided the 15 T cell receptor beta chains below, sequenced in a study of human T cells and chemical hapten exposure. Via MiXCR, TCRdb re-called the RACE reads, giving one row per CDR3 protein. The table shows roughly 52,000 distinct CDR3 sequences, with approximately 11% occurring only once. The time point is: patch test 1, 2 weeks after DPC sensitization. Treatment here: therapeutic diphenylcyclopropenone sensitization with weekly scalp DPC. Total RNA was isolated from unfractionated whole blood. Material: whole blood, obtained in connection with sensitization to the hapten diphenylcyclopropenone (DPC). The origin of the receptors is a woman between 35 and 50 years old with alopecia areata. Some clones in this sample may be carry-over from other donors' samples.

The table lists this clonotype with a few counts. The rearrangement links TRBV7-2 to TRBJ1-2; D is uncertain. The CDR3 contains 14 residues. The germline V gene has CDR1 SGHTA and CDR2 FQGNSA. The V gene lost 1 base and the J gene lost 3 bases, with 9 bases spanning the gap. The CDR3 protein is CASSLGSHDYGYTF. In DNA, the CDR3 is TGTGCCAGCAGCTTAGGTAGTCACGACTATGGCTACACCTTC.

The table lists this clonotype with many counts. V is TRBV20-1 and J is TRBJ1-2; D may be TRBD1 (5 bases). Trimming shortened V by 5 bases and J by 1 base, and 11 bases separated the two germline ends. This CDR3 is 13 amino acids long. CDR1 DFQATT and CDR2 SNEGSKA come from the germline V gene (reference sequence). The CDR3 protein is CSAAGGLNYGYTF. The CDR3 coding sequence is TGCAGTGCTGCTGGGGGACTTAACTATGGCTACACCTTC.

The chain couples TRBV5-1 to TRBJ1-1; D might be TRBD1 (5 bases). Trimming cost V 4 bases and J 5 bases, with 18 bases left between them. The CDR3 is 15 amino acids. Germline V lookup: CDR1 SGHRS, CDR2 YFSETQ. CDR3 amino acids: CASSDRDLALTEAFF. CDR3 nucleotide sequence: TGCGCCAGCAGCGACCGGGACTTAGCACTTACTGAAGCTTTCTTT. Together with reference TRBV5-1 and TRBJ1-1, the CDR3 gives the full variable domain: KAGVTQTPRYLIKTRGQQVTLSCSPISGHRSVSWYQQTPGQGLQFLFEYFSETQRNKGNFPGRFSGRQFSNSRSEMNVSTLELGDSALYLCASSDRDLALTEAFFGQGTRLTVV.

This clonotype has only one observation. This chain connects TRBV4-3 to TRBJ1-1; D gene unclear. The V gene's germline CDR1 is LGHNA and CDR2 YSLEER. Trimming pared 4 bases from V and 6 bases from J, leaving 12 bases between. The length of the CDR3 is 13 residues. The CDR3 loop is CASSPRPGAEAFF. CDR3 DNA: TGCGCCAGCAGCCCCCGGCCCGGCGCTGAAGCTTTCTTT.

This clonotype was recorded at least ten times. The CDR3 coding sequence is TGTGCCAGCAGCCCCGGAGGAAGCGAGCAGTACTTC. As protein: CASSPGGSEQYF. The chain is built from TRBV28 and TRBJ2-7; D may be TRBD2 (5 bases). The CDR3 spans 12 residues. In germline, CDR1 is MDHEN, CDR2 SYDVKM. The V end lost 6 bases, the J end lost 6 bases, and 12 bases lay between the germline ends.

This clonotype was seen many times. This rearrangement joins TRBV30 to TRBJ1-5; tentatively, D is TRBD1 (5 bases). The CDR3 has 12 amino acids. V was pared by 2 bases and J by 11 bases, with 13 bases between. The V gene's germline CDR1 is GTSNPN and CDR2 SVGIG (reference sequence). The CDR3 DNA follows: TGTGCCTGGAGTTCGGGCAGGGCAGCCCAGCATTTT. This sequence encodes CAWSSGRAAQHF.

This clonotype was found many times. This chain links TRBV29-1 with TRBJ2-1; D might be TRBD2 (8 bases). CDR1 and CDR2 (germline): SQVTM, ANQGSEA. V lost 4 bases to trimming and J lost 5 bases, with 24 bases between them. This CDR3 has 17 residues. As DNA, the CDR3 is TGCAGCGTTGCGGGACAGTTAGAGCGGGGGTTAAACAATGAGCAGTTCTTC. Its protein is CSVAGQLERGLNNEQFF.

This clonotype was detected only a few times. The CDR3, as DNA: TGTGCCAGCAGCTACCTAGGGACTGACAAAAACATTCAGTACTTC. Protein sequence: CASSYLGTDKNIQYF. The rearrangement links TRBV11-2 to TRBJ2-4; a possible D gene is TRBD2 (6 bases). Looked up from germline, CDR1 is SGHAT and CDR2 is FQNNGV. CDR3 size: 15 residues. Between the trimmed V and J ends, which lost 4 bases and 3 bases, there was a span of 13 bases.

The rearrangement links TRBV28 to TRBJ1-5; 10 nucleotides agree with TRBD1. This CDR3 contains 15 residues. Losses at the gene ends were 7 bases for V and 0 bases for J; bases not matched to a gene: 3. Per germline, CDR1 MDHEN and CDR2 SYDVKM. The DNA for the CDR3 is TGTGCCAGCACCCGGGACAGGGGTAGCAATCAGCCCCAGCATTTT. Protein product: CASTRDRGSNQPQHF.

This rearrangement joins TRBV12-3 or TRBV12-4 to TRBJ2-7; tentative D call: TRBD2 (5 bases). The ends were cut back, 4 bases at V and 11 bases at J, with 12 bases in the middle. The CDR3 spans 11 residues. This CDR3 is CASSSGETEYF. For the CDR3, the DNA is TGTGCCAGCAGTTCCGGGGAGACTGAGTACTTC.

This clonotype has a handful of counts. The chain uses TRBV20-1 and TRBJ2-1, with 10 bases lining up with TRBD2. This CDR3 comprises 15 residues. The germline CDR1 and CDR2 sequences are DFQATT and SNEGSKA (reference sequence). V lost 5 bases and J lost 2; bases outside the gene matches: 6. For the CDR3, the DNA is TGCAGTGCTGGCGTTCTAGCGGGAGCCTACAATGAGCAGTTCTTC. Translating gives CSAGVLAGAYNEQFF.

The chain has TRBV20-1 and TRBJ2-1, with D maybe TRBD2 (6 bases). Per germline, CDR1 DFQATT and CDR2 SNEGSKA (reference sequence). Trimming removed 0 bases from V and 1 base from J, with 13 bases in between. There are 16 residues in the CDR3. The CDR3 is CSARDIVADSYNEQFF. In DNA form, the CDR3 reads TGCAGTGCTAGAGATATTGTAGCGGATTCCTACAATGAGCAGTTCTTC.

The table lists this clonotype with a few counts. The chain joins TRBV7-2 to TRBJ2-7, with 10 bases lining up with TRBD1. The CDR3 extends over 15 amino acids. The germline V gene encodes CDR1 SGHTA and CDR2 FQGNSA. The J segment lost 4 bases and the V segment lost 4 bases, leaving 7 bases of the junction unmatched. The CDR3 sequence is CASSSPGQGTYEQYF. The CDR3 bases are TGTGCCAGCAGCTCCCCGGGACAGGGGACATACGAGCAGTACTTC. Variable domain in full (rest from reference TRBV7-2 and TRBJ2-7): GAGVSQSPSNKVTEKGKDVELRCDPISGHTALYWYRQSLGQGLEFLIYFQGNSAPDKSGLPSDRFSAERTGGSVSTLTIQRTQQEDSAVYLCASSSPGQGTYEQYFGPGTRLTVT.

This clonotype came up a few times. V is TRBV20-1 and J is TRBJ2-7, with a possible D match to TRBD2 (5 bases). This CDR3 spans 16 amino acids. The germline CDR1 and CDR2 sequences are DFQATT and SNEGSKA (reference sequence). With 0 bases removed from V and 2 bases from J, the gap between germline ends came to 17 bases. This CDR3 reads CSARDYRDIQTYEQYF. DNA of the CDR3: TGCAGTGCTAGAGATTATCGGGATATTCAAACCTACGAGCAGTACTTC.

J is TRBJ2-5 and V is TRBV7-2; unclear D gene. CDR3 length: 11 residues. The germline V gene encodes CDR1 SGHTA and CDR2 FQGNSA. The V gene lost 10 bases and the J gene lost 5 bases, with 11 bases spanning the gap. CDR3 in amino acids: CAISQSETQYF. DNA for the CDR3: TGTGCCATTTCTCAATCGGAGACCCAGTACTTC.